This TCR beta chain is from a study of blood T cell repertoires in COVID-19 (dated by TCRdb to about 2020). For the wider study: Samples from collaborators originated in the United States, Italy and Spain and spanned both the acute and convalescent phases of COVID-19. The prospective study material was composed of cDNA or gDNA derived from T cells, B-cell-depleted T cells, or PBMCs. Subjects who had been exposed to COVID-19, were actively infected with it, or had recovered from it provided the deeply sampled blood TCRbeta repertoires that made up the dataset. A freely available public database, intended as a resource for researchers studying the immune response to SARS-CoV-2, is where the repertoires were released. Samples were obtained from the ongoing ImmuneRACE study (first 160 participants) and from roughly 1,300 subjects provided by 6 global collaborators. The sample metadata nearly always contained a de-identified subject ID, COVID-19 status, age in years and sex. Where available, HLA class I and class II types were taken from metadata supplied by the sample provider and were not determined by assay-based typing.

On this clone: This receptor's antigen is unknown. No per-base quality is available; no much larger clone lies one base away.

Overall results and qualifications from the work: Clinical and demographic metadata were provided uncurated, with the amount varying by source and participant.

The immunoSEQ Assay, a bias-controlled multiplex PCR, was used to amplify TCRbeta CDR3 regions from genomic DNA. As for the original processing: Within the assay, amplification of reference gene primers was used to estimate how many nucleated cells each sample contained. To quantify the absolute abundance of each unique TCRbeta CDR3 rearrangement, sequence reads were collapsed and filtered. For each sample, productive Simpson clonality was calculated as the square root of Simpson's diversity index across productive rearrangements. As stored in TCRdb, this immuneACCESS dataset retains in-frame rearrangements with V and J assigned. A fraction of the clones does not appear; measured against another copy, unresolved V genes explain less than half of the discrepancy, and the remainder lacks a known reason. V, J and clone size were drawn from that table, and D and trimming were deduced from the DNA. The sample includes about 290,000 clones, with around nine tenths observed a single time. In total, the top ten clones hold approximately 10% of the sample.

At the junction V is shortened by 5 bases and J by 7 bases; bases outside the gene matches: 5. CDR1 SGHVS and CDR2 FNYEAQ are derived from the germline V gene. The CDR3 covers 14 residues, taking in both the cysteine and the phenylalanine. The sequence is cut down to CDR3 DNA, 42 bases in frame from base 1. One collaborating source in Seattle enrolled patients while the patients were actively infected and followed the patients over time throughout the course of disease. Collaborating institutions collected whole blood in K2EDTA tubes following their own protocols. For TCRbeta analysis, collaborator samples were shipped as frozen whole blood, as isolated PBMCs, or as DNA extracted from either sample type.

This receptor was identified in a woman in her 30s with COVID-19, enrolled during active disease. The specimen sequenced was peripheral blood. This sequence uses TRBV7-6 and TRBJ2-2, with 9 bases matching TRBD2. The nucleotide sequence reads TGTGCCAGCAGCACTGGACTAGCGAACGGGGAGCTGTTTTTT. Its coded protein is CASSTGLANGELFF.